The clone carrying this T cell receptor (beta chain) was counted only a few times. The data derive from a study of OX40 agonist ivuxolimab in advanced cancers. Here immunoSEQ multiplex PCR was the method, and the copy in TCRdb shows in-frame clones only, minus some. Of 82,000 or so clones in the sample, 80% to 95% were seen once. CDR3 length equals 16 residues. Germline V gene data show CDR1 as MDHEN and CDR2 as SYDVKM. V lost 6 bases, J lost 5 bases, and 12 bases stayed unmatched. This material consisted of CD4+ or CD8+ T cells sorted from blood, taken in a trial of the OX40 agonist ivuxolimab. The V call is TRBV28, the J call TRBJ2-2; 7 positions agree with TRBD2. This TCR was recovered from an adult with an advanced solid tumor such as melanoma, head and neck, liver or kidney cancer. The CDR3 region is CASRPQGLAGTGELFF. The CDR3 nucleotides read TGTGCCAGCAGGCCCCAGGGCTTAGCGGGTACCGGGGAGCTGTTTTTT.